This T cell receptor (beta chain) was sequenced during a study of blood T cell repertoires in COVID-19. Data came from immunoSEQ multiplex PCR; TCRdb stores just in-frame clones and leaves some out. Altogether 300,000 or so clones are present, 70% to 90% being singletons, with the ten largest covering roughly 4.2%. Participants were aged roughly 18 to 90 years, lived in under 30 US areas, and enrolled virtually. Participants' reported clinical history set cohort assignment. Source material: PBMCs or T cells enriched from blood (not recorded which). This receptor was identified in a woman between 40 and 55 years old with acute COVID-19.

CDR3 nucleotides: TGTGCCAGCAGTGCTCCAAACAGGGTAAAAGCAGATACGCAGTATTTT. It codes for CASSAPNRVKADTQYF. This chain links TRBV2 with TRBJ2-3; possibly TRBD1 for D (6 bases). This CDR3 contains 16 residues. V was pared by 4 bases and J by 4 bases, with 18 bases between. Germline assignment: CDR1 SNHLY and CDR2 FYNNEI.